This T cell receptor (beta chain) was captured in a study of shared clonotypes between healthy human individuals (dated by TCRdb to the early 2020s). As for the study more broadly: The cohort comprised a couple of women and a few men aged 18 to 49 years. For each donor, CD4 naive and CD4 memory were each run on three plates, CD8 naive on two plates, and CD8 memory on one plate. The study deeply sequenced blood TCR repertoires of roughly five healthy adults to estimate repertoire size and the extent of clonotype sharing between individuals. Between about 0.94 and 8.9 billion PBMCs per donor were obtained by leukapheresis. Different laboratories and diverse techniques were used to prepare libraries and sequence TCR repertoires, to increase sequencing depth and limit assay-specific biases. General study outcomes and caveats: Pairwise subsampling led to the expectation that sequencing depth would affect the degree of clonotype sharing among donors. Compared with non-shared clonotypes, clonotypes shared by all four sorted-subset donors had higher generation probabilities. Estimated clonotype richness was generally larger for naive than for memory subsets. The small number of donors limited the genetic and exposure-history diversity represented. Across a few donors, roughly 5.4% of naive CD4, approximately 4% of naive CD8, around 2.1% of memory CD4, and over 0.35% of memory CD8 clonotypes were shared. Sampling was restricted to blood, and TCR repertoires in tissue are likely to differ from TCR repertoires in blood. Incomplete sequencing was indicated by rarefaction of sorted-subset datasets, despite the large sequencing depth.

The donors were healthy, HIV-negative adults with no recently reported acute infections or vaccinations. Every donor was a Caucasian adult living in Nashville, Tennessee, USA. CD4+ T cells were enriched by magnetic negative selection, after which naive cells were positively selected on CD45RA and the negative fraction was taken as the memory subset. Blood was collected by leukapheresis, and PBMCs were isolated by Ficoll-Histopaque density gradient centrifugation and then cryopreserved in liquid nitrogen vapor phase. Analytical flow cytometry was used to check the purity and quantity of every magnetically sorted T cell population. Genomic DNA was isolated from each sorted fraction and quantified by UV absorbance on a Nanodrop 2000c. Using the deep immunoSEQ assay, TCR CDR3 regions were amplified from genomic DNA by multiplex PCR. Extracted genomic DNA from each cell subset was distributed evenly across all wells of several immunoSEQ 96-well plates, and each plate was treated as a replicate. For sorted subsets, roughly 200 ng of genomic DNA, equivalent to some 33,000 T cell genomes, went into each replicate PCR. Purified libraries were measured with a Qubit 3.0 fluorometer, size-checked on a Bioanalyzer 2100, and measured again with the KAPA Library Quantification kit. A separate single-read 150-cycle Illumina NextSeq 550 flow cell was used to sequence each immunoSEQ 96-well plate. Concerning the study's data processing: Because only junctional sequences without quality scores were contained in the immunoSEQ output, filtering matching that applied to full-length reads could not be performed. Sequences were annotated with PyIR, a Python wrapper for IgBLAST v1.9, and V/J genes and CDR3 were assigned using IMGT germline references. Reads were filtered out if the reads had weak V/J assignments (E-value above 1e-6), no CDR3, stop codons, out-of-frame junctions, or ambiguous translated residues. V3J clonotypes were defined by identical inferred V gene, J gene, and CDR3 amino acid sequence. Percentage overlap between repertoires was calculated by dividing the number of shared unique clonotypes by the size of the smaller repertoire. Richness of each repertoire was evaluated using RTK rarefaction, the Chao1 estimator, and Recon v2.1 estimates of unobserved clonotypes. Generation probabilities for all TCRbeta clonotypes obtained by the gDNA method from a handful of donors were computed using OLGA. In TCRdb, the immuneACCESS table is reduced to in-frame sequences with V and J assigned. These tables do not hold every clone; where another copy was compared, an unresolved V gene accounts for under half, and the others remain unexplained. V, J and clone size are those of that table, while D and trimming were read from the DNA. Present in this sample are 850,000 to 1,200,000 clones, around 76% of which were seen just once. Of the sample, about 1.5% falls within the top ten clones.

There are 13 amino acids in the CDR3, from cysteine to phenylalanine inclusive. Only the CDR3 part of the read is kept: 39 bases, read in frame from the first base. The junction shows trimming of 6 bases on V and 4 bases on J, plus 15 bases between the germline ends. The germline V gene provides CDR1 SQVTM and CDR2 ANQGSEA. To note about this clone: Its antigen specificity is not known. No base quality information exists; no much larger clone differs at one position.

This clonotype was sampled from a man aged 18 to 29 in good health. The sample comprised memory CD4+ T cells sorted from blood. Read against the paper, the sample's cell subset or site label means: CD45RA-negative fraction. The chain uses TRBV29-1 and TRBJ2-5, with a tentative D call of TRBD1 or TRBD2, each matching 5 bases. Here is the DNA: TGCAGCGTGACAAGAGGGGCCCTAGAGACCCAGTACTTC. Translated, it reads CSVTRGALETQYF.